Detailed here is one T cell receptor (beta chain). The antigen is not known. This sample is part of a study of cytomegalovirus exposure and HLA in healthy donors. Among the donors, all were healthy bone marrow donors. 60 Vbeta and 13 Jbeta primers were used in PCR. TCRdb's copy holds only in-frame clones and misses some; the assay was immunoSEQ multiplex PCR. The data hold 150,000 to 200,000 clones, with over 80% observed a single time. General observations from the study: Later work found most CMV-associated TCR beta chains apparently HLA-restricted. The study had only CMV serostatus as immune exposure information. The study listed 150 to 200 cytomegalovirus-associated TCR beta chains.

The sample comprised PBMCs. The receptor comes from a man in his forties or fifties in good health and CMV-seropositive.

The CDR3, as DNA: TGTGCCAGCAGCTTGGGAGCGGGGGAGACCTACAATGAGCAGTTCTTC. Amino acids: CASSLGAGETYNEQFF. V is TRBV5-4 and J is TRBJ2-1; TRBD2 agrees at 8 bases. V gave up 0 bases and J gave up 2 bases; unmatched junction bases: 4. The V gene's germline CDR1 is SGHNT and CDR2 YYREEE (reference sequence). The CDR3 is 16 residues long.